The rows below give T cell receptor beta chains drawn from one sample of a study of cytomegalovirus exposure and HLA in healthy donors. Libraries were prepared by immunoSEQ multiplex PCR; TCRdb keeps only in-frame clonotypes and omits some of them. In the table there are 100,000 to 150,000 clones, about 96% of which are singletons. Sequencing was carried out using PBMCs. The receptors originated from a man between 18 and 35 years old in good health and CMV-seronegative. The CDR3 runs from the conserved cysteine through the conserved F or W. D genes are given only for firm matches. Some rows have no size entry. The others give once, few or many, or a class for an expanded clone.

CDR3aa: CASSAASGASSTDTQYF; CDR3nt: TGTGCCAGCAGCGCCGCGAGTGGGGCCTCTAGCACAGATACGCAGTATTTT; j_gene: TRBJ2-3; d_gene: .; v_gene: TRBV11-2; abundance: .
CDR3aa: CATSRQYSGSAHEQYF; CDR3nt: TGTGCCACCAGCAGACAATACAGCGGGAGTGCACACGAGCAGTACTTC; j_gene: TRBJ2-7; d_gene: TRBD2; v_gene: TRBV15; abundance: .
CDR3aa: CASSLVRGGTDTQYF; CDR3nt: TGTGCCAGCAGCTTGGTCCGGGGGGGCACAGATACGCAGTATTTT; j_gene: TRBJ2-3; d_gene: TRBD2; v_gene: TRBV5-6; abundance: .
CDR3aa: CASSLRGGHYGYTF; CDR3nt: TGTGCCAGCAGTCTAAGGGGGGGCCACTATGGCTACACCTTC; j_gene: TRBJ1-2; d_gene: .; v_gene: TRBV6-5; abundance: .
CDR3aa: CAWRGQGHQPQHF; CDR3nt: TGTGCCTGGAGGGGACAGGGTCATCAGCCCCAGCATTTT; j_gene: TRBJ1-5; d_gene: TRBD1; v_gene: TRBV30; abundance: .
CDR3aa: CASSSITGTGTKFTPEAFF; CDR3nt: TGTGCCAGCAGTTCTATTACCGGGACAGGGACAAAATTCACCCCTGAAGCTTTCTTT; j_gene: TRBJ1-1; d_gene: TRBD1; v_gene: TRBV11-2; abundance: .
CDR3aa: CASSIPQFNQPQHF; CDR3nt: TGTGCCAGTAGTATTCCCCAGTTCAATCAGCCCCAGCATTTT; j_gene: TRBJ1-5; d_gene: .; v_gene: TRBV19; abundance: .
CDR3aa: CASSLQENTEAFF; CDR3nt: TGTGCCAGCAGCTTACAGGAAAACACTGAAGCTTTCTTT; j_gene: TRBJ1-1; d_gene: .; v_gene: TRBV11-2; abundance: .
CDR3aa: CASSEAPQTGLLTYGYTF; CDR3nt: TGTGCCAGCAGTGAAGCCCCGCAAACAGGGTTGCTGACCTATGGCTACACCTTC; j_gene: TRBJ1-2; d_gene: .; v_gene: TRBV2; abundance: few
CDR3aa: CASSLRGEDYGYTF; CDR3nt: TGTGCCAGCAGCTTAAGGGGTGAAGACTATGGCTACACCTTC; j_gene: TRBJ1-2; d_gene: .; v_gene: TRBV7-2; abundance: .
CDR3aa: CASLPRGGEQFF; CDR3nt: TGTGCCAGCCTTCCGAGAGGGGGTGAGCAGTTCTTC; j_gene: TRBJ2-1; d_gene: .; v_gene: TRBV2; abundance: .
CDR3aa: CASSLEPSSGNTIYF; CDR3nt: TGTGCCAGCAGCTTAGAACCCAGCTCTGGAAACACCATATATTTT; j_gene: TRBJ1-3; d_gene: .; v_gene: TRBV7-2; abundance: .
CDR3aa: CASGPRPNPGDTIYF; CDR3nt: TGTGCTAGTGGTCCCCGTCCTAATCCAGGGGACACCATATATTTT; j_gene: TRBJ1-3; d_gene: .; v_gene: TRBV12-5; abundance: .
CDR3aa: CASTLTGTPNNEQFF; CDR3nt: TGTGCCAGCACCCTCACCGGGACTCCTAACAATGAGCAGTTCTTC; j_gene: TRBJ2-1; d_gene: .; v_gene: TRBV28; abundance: .
CDR3aa: CSVGTGENQPQHF; CDR3nt: TGCAGCGTGGGGACAGGAGAGAATCAGCCCCAGCATTTT; j_gene: TRBJ1-5; d_gene: TRBD1; v_gene: TRBV29-1; abundance: .
CDR3aa: CASSSGLRSSYEQYF; CDR3nt: TGTGCCAGCAGCTCCGGTCTTCGTAGCTCCTACGAGCAGTACTTC; j_gene: TRBJ2-7; d_gene: .; v_gene: TRBV7-9; abundance: .
CDR3aa: CASSLRLFPYEQYF; CDR3nt: TGTGCCAGCAGTTTAAGACTTTTCCCCTACGAGCAGTACTTC; j_gene: TRBJ2-7; d_gene: .; v_gene: TRBV27; abundance: .
CDR3aa: CASSKVGLGTDTQYF; CDR3nt: TGTGCCAGCAGTAAAGTGGGACTGGGCACAGATACGCAGTATTTT; j_gene: TRBJ2-3; d_gene: .; v_gene: TRBV6-5; abundance: .
CDR3aa: CASSEDRDRRYYGYTF; CDR3nt: TGTGCCAGCAGCGAAGACCGGGACAGGAGATACTATGGCTACACCTTC; j_gene: TRBJ1-2; d_gene: TRBD1; v_gene: TRBV13; abundance: .
CDR3aa: CASSRGSETRGEQYF; CDR3nt: TGTGCCAGCAGCAGGGGGTCCGAGACGAGAGGCGAGCAGTACTTC; j_gene: TRBJ2-7; d_gene: .; v_gene: TRBV5-6; abundance: once
CDR3aa: CASSSRRQSLSSQATQYF; CDR3nt: TGTGCCAGCAGTTCCAGGAGACAGTCCCTCTCTTCACAAGCTACGCAGTATTTT; j_gene: TRBJ2-3; d_gene: .; v_gene: TRBV28; abundance: .
CDR3aa: CASSSPAWGPGANVLTF; CDR3nt: TGTGCCAGCAGCTCGCCCGCGTGGGGGCCTGGGGCCAACGTCCTGACTTTC; j_gene: TRBJ2-6; d_gene: .; v_gene: TRBV28; abundance: .
CDR3aa: CASSQDAGFSGNTIYF; CDR3nt: TGCGCCAGCAGCCAAGATGCAGGTTTCTCTGGAAACACCATATATTTT; j_gene: TRBJ1-3; d_gene: .; v_gene: TRBV4-3; abundance: .
CDR3aa: CASSPVTGARNQPQHF; CDR3nt: TGTGCCAGCAGTCCCGTGACAGGGGCCCGCAATCAGCCCCAGCATTTT; j_gene: TRBJ1-5; d_gene: TRBD1; v_gene: TRBV28; abundance: .
CDR3aa: CASSFDRGLANEKLFF; CDR3nt: TGTGCCAGCAGCTTCGACAGGGGGCTGGCTAATGAAAAACTGTTTTTT; j_gene: TRBJ1-4; d_gene: TRBD1; v_gene: TRBV5-4; abundance: .
CDR3aa: CASSLELAGGYEQYF; CDR3nt: TGCGCCAGCAGCTTGGAGCTAGCGGGAGGTTACGAGCAGTACTTC; j_gene: TRBJ2-7; d_gene: TRBD2; v_gene: TRBV5-1; abundance: .
CDR3aa: CASSPWDRGANTIYF; CDR3nt: TGTGCCAGCAGCCCGTGGGACAGGGGGGCAAACACCATATATTTT; j_gene: TRBJ1-3; d_gene: TRBD1; v_gene: TRBV7-2; abundance: .
CDR3aa: CASSFQRGSSADTQYF; CDR3nt: TGTGCCAGCAGTTTTCAGCGCGGGAGTTCGGCAGATACGCAGTATTTT; j_gene: TRBJ2-3; d_gene: TRBD2; v_gene: TRBV27; abundance: .
CDR3aa: CASSPKRGHAEAFF; CDR3nt: TGTGCCAGCAGCCCCAAAAGGGGGCATGCTGAAGCTTTCTTT; j_gene: TRBJ1-1; d_gene: TRBD1; v_gene: TRBV13; abundance: .
CDR3aa: CAIRTGGHTEAFF; CDR3nt: TGTGCCATCCGGACAGGGGGACACACTGAAGCTTTCTTT; j_gene: TRBJ1-1; d_gene: TRBD1; v_gene: TRBV10-3; abundance: once
CDR3aa: CASSERGLQEEETQYF; CDR3nt: TGTGCCAGCAGTGAAAGGGGGCTTCAAGAAGAAGAGACCCAGTACTTC; j_gene: TRBJ2-5; d_gene: TRBD1; v_gene: TRBV2; abundance: .
CDR3aa: CASSLEGGRYEQYF; CDR3nt: TGTGCCAGCAGCCTAGAGGGGGGGCGATACGAGCAGTACTTC; j_gene: TRBJ2-7; d_gene: .; v_gene: TRBV6-5; abundance: .
CDR3aa: CASSGHREYQPQHF; CDR3nt: TGTGCCAGCAGCGGTCACAGGGAATATCAGCCCCAGCATTTT; j_gene: TRBJ1-5; d_gene: .; v_gene: TRBV9; abundance: .
CDR3aa: CASSFWLAGVFGNEQFF; CDR3nt: TGCGCCAGCAGCTTTTGGCTAGCGGGAGTATTTGGTAATGAGCAGTTCTTC; j_gene: TRBJ2-1; d_gene: TRBD2; v_gene: TRBV5-1; abundance: .